This T cell receptor beta chain was obtained from a study of T cells after yellow fever vaccination. TCRdb reprocessed the 5' RACE reads via MiXCR and lists one record per CDR3 protein. This table has 240,000 or so distinct CDR3 sequences, roughly 7.2% appearing once. The ends were cut back, 4 bases at V and 3 bases at J, with 10 bases in the middle. The CDR3 sequence is 14 residues long. Germline V gene data show CDR1 as MNHEY and CDR2 as SMNVEV (reference sequence). In its sample, this clonotype was seen many times. The gene calls are TRBV27 and TRBJ2-1; D is ambiguous. Sequencing used CD4+ T cells sorted from PBMCs, obtained 15 days after the yellow fever booster vaccination. The receptor's source is a man aged 25 to 40 who received the YFV17D yellow fever vaccine. Here the CDR3 DNA reads TGTGCCAGCAGTTCGGACCCCTACTACAATGAGCAGTTCTTC. Protein sequence: CASSSDPYYNEQFF.